This T cell receptor (beta chain) was observed in a study of cytotoxic CD8 clonotypes in ibrutinib-treated CLL. Study context: The authors obtained response samples at a median of approximately 11 months of treatment, range 6 to 36.

CDR3 length: 13 residues. V was pared by 5 bases and J by 1 base, with 8 bases between. Per germline, CDR1 SEHNR and CDR2 FQNEAQ (reference sequence). There are a few counts of this clone. Its antigen is undetermined. Profiled with immunoSEQ multiplex PCR; TCRdb holds only in-frame clones, not every one. Of tens of thousands of clones detected, 55% to 80% appear once; the ten largest clones hold 9.5% to 15%. The study's findings and limits: Clonality (at baseline) was higher than in age-matched healthy donors and tracked circulating CD8+ T-cell counts. Clonality climbed at ibrutinib response, then dropped toward baseline at progression. Public clonotypes (which were uncommon) either contracted or remained stable on treatment.

The rearrangement joins TRBV7-9 to TRBJ1-1; tentative D call: TRBD1 (6 bases). The clonotype comes from a human donor with chronic lymphocytic leukemia. The source material was PBMCs, sampled after 12 months of ibrutinib treatment. The CDR3 sequence is CASSPTGNTEAFF. CDR3 in DNA: TGTGCCAGCAGCCCGACAGGGAACACTGAAGCTTTCTTT.